The source of this TCR beta chain is a study of T cells in Graves' hyperthyroidism and ophthalmopathy. Diagnostic decisions used clinical symptoms, serum thyroxine and TRAb, thyroid ultrasound and orbital computed tomography. It was roughly 10 ml of fresh peripheral blood that supplied the PBMCs. Germline V gene lookup returns CDR1 MDHEN and CDR2 SYDVKM. V was pared by 7 bases and J by 13 bases, with 22 bases between. The CDR3 is 13 amino acids. General study points: Ophthalmopathy prediction by the model preceded onset by a median roughly 6 months.

RNA transcripts yielded amplified TCR beta CDR3 regions. In the first-round RT-PCR of the TCR CDR3, the HTBI primer set was used. TCRdb re-derived calls from the multiplex PCR reads in MiXCR, one entry per CDR3 protein. The table includes over 500,000 distinct CDR3 sequences, roughly 16% detected once. Ten or more counts support this clonotype. Its antigen is not identified. Sequencing used blood. This sequence joins TRBV28 and TRBJ2-5, with D possibly being TRBD1 (6 bases). The TCR originated in a woman aged 25 to 39 with Graves' ophthalmopathy. In nucleotides, the CDR3 is TGTGCCAGCATTGGGGGACACCCCAGAGGGTGGTACTTC. Translation gives CASIGGHPRGWYF.